Sequencing of this T cell receptor beta chain was carried out in a study of cytomegalovirus exposure and HLA in healthy donors. Study context: From about 179 million T cells, an earlier analysis saw roughly 120 million unique TCR beta sequences. Caucasian-associated ancestry cluster membership applied to about four fifths of several hundred genotyped donors.

With 1 base removed from V and 3 bases from J, the gap between germline ends came to 13 bases. The V gene's germline CDR1 is SGHDT and CDR2 YYEEEE. The CDR3 runs 15 residues. PCR amplification relied on 60 Vbeta primers (plus 13 Jbeta primers). Method: immunoSEQ multiplex PCR; TCRdb's copy keeps in-frame clones and lacks some. The sample holds about 150,000 clones; 70% to 90% are singletons and the top ten take 5.6%. The specimen sequenced was PBMCs. This clonotype was obtained from a woman aged 40 to 55 in good health and CMV-seropositive. V usage is TRBV5-6 and J usage is TRBJ1-2; perhaps TRBD1 as D (5 bases). CDR3 amino acids: CASSLTGTNHYGYTF. The CDR3 nucleotides are TGTGCCAGCAGCTTGACAGGAACGAACCACTATGGCTACACCTTC.